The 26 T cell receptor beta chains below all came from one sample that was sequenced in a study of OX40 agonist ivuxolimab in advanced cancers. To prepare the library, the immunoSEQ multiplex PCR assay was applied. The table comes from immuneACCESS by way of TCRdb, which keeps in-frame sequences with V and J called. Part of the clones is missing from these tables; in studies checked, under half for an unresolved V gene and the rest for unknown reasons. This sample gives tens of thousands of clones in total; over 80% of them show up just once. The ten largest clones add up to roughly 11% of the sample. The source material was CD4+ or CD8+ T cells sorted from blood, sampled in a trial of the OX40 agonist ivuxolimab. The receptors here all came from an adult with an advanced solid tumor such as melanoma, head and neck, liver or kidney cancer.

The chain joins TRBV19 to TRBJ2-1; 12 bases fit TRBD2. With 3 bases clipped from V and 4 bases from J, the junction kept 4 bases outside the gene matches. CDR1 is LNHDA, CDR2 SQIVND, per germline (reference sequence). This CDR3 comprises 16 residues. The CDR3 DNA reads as TGTGCCAGTAGTATCGGGACTAGCGGGCCATACAATGAGCAGTTCTTC. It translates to CASSIGTSGPYNEQFF.

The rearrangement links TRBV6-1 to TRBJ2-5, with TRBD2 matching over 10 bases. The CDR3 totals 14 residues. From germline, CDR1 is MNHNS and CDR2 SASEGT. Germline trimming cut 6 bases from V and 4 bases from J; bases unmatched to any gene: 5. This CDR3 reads CASRGLAGAETQYF. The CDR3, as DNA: TGTGCCAGCAGAGGGCTAGCGGGAGCAGAGACCCAGTACTTC.

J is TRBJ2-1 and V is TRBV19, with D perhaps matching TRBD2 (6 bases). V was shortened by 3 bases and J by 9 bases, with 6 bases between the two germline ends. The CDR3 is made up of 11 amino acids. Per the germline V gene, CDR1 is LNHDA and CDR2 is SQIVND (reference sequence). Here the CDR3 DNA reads TGTGCCAGTAGTATCGGGGGTGAGCAGTTCTTC. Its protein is CASSIGGEQFF.

CDR3: CASTDPGHPFGYTF. DNA for the CDR3: TGTGCCAGCACTGACCCCGGTCATCCGTTTGGCTACACCTTC. The chain recombines TRBV27 with TRBJ1-2; D is undetermined. The CDR3 extends over 14 amino acids. V dropped 7 bases and J dropped 7 bases, with 19 bases sitting between them. Germline CDR1 and CDR2: MNHEY and SMNVEV (reference sequence).

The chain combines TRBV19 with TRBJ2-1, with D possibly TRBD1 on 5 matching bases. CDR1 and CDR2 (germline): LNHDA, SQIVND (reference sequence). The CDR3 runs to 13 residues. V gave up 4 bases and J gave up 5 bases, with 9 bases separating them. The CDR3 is CASSTTGDNEQFF. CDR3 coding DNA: TGTGCCAGTAGTACCACAGGAGACAATGAGCAGTTCTTC.

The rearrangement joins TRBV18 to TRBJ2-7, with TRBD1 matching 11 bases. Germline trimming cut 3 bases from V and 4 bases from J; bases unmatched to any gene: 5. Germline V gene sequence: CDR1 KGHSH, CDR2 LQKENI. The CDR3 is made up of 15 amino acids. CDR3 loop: CASSPRDRGSYEQYF. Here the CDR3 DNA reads TGTGCCAGCTCACCTCGGGACAGGGGGTCTTACGAGCAGTACTTC. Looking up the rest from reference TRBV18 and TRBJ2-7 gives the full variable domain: NAGVMQNPRHLVRRRGQEARLRCSPMKGHSHVYWYRQLPEEGLKFMVYLQKENIIDESGMPKERFSAEFPKEGPSILRIQQVVRGDSAAYFCASSPRDRGSYEQYFGPGTRLTVT.

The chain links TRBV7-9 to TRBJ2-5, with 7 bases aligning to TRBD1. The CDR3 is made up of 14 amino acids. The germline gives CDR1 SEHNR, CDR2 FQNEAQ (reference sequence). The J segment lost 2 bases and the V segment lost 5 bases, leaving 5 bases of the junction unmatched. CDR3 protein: CASSLPGQQETQYF. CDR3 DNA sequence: TGTGCCAGCAGCCTGCCGGGACAGCAAGAGACCCAGTACTTC.

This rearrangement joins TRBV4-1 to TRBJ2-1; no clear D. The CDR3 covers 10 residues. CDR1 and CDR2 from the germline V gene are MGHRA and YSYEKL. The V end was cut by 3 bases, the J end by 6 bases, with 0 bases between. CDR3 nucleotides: TGCGCCAGCAGCCACAATGAGCAGTTCTTC. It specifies CASSHNEQFF.

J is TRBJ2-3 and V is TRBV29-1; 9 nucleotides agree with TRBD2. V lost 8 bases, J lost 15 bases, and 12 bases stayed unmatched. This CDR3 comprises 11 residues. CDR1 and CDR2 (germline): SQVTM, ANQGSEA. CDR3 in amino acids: CSTPEGGRAYF. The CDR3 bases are TGCAGCACACCAGAAGGCGGGAGGGCTTATTTT.

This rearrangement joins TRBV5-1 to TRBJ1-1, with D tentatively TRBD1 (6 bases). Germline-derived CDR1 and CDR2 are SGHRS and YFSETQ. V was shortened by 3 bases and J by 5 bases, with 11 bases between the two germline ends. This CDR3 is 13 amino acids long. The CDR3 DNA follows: TGCGCCAGCAGCTGGAGGGGGGATACTGAAGCTTTCTTT. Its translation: CASSWRGDTEAFF.

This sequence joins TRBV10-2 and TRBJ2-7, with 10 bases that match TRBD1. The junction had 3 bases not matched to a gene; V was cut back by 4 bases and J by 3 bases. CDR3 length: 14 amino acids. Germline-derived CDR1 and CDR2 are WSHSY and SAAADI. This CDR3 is CASSGDRGLYEQYF. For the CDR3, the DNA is TGCGCCAGCAGTGGAGACAGGGGGCTCTACGAGCAGTACTTC.

The CDR3 here is CASSKNIGQTQETQYF. The CDR3 nucleotides read TGTGCCAGCAGTAAAAACATTGGACAGACCCAAGAGACCCAGTACTTC. The chain combines TRBV28 with TRBJ2-5; D may be TRBD1 (6 bases). Germline lookup yields CDR1 MDHEN and CDR2 SYDVKM. With 5 bases removed from V and 1 base from J, the gap between germline ends came to 17 bases. This CDR3 is built from 16 residues.

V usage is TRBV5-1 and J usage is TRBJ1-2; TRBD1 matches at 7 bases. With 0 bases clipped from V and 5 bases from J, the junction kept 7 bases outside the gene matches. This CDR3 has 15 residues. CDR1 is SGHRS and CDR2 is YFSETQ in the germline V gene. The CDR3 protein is CASSLASGQAYGYTF. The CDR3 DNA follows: TGCGCCAGCAGCTTGGCCTCCGGACAGGCATATGGCTACACCTTC.

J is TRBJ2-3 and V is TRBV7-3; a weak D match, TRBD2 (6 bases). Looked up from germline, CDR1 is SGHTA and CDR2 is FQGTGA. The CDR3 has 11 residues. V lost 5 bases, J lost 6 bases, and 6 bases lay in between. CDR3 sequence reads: CASSRGDTQYF. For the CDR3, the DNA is TGTGCCAGCAGCCGGGGGGATACGCAGTATTTT.

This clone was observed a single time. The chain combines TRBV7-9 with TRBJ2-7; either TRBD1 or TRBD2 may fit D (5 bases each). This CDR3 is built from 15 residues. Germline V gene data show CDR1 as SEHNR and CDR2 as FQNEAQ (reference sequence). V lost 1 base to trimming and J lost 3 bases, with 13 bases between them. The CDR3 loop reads CASSLGGPPVYEQYF. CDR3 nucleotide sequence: TGTGCCAGCAGCTTAGGGGGACCTCCGGTCTACGAGCAGTACTTC.

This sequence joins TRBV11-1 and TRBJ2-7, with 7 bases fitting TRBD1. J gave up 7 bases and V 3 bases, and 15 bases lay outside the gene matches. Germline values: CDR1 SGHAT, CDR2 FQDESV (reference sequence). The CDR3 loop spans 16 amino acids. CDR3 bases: TGTGCCAGCAGCTTGCGACAGGGACCGTTCTCTTTGGAGCAGTACTTC. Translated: CASSLRQGPFSLEQYF.

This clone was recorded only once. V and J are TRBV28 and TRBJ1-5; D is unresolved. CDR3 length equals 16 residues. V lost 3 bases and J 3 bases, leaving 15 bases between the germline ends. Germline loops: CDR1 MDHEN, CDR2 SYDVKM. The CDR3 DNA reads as TGTGCCAGCAGTTTCCCTCGACGGTACTCCAATCAGCCCCAGCATTTT. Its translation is CASSFPRRYSNQPQHF.

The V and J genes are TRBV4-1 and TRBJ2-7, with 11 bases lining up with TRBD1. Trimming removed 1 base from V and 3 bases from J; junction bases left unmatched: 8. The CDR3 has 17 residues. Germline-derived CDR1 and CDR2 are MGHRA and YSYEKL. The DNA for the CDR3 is TGCGCCAGCAGCCAAGTTGCCGGGACAGGGGGGTACTACGAGCAGTACTTC. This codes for CASSQVAGTGGYYEQYF.

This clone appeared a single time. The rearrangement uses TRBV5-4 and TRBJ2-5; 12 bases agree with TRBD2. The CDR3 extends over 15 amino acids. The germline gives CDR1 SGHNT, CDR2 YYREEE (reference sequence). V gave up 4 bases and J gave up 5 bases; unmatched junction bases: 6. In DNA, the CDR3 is TGTGCCAGCAGCCCCCTAGCGGGGGGGAGTGAGACCCAGTACTTC. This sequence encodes CASSPLAGGSETQYF. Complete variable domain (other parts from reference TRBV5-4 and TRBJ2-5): ETGVTQSPTHLIKTRGQQVTLRCSSQSGHNTVSWYQQALGQGPQFIFQYYREEENGRGNFPPRFSGLQFPNYSSELNVNALELDDSALYLCASSPLAGGSETQYFGPGTRLLVL.

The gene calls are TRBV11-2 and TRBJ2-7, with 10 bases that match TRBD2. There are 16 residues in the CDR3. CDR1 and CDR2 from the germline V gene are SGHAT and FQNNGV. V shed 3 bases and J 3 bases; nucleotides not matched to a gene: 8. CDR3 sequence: CASSFEVAGGLYEQYF. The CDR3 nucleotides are TGTGCCAGCAGCTTTGAGGTAGCGGGAGGTCTCTACGAGCAGTACTTC.

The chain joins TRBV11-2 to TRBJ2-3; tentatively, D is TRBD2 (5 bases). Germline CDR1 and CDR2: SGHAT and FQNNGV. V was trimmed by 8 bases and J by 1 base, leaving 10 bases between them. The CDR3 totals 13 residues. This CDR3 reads CASEDSGTDTQYF. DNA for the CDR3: TGTGCCAGCGAGGACTCCGGCACAGATACGCAGTATTTT.

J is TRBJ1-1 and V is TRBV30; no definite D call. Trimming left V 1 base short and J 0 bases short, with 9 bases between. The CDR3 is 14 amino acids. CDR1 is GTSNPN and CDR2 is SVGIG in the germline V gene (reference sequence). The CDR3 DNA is TGTGCCTGGAGTGCTGTGAGAATGAACACTGAAGCTTTCTTT. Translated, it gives CAWSAVRMNTEAFF.

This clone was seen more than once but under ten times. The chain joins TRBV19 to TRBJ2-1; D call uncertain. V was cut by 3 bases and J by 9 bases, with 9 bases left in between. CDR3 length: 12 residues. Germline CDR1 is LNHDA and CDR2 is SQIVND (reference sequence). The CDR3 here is CASSIGWGEQFF. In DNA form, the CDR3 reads TGTGCCAGTAGTATTGGGTGGGGTGAGCAGTTCTTC.

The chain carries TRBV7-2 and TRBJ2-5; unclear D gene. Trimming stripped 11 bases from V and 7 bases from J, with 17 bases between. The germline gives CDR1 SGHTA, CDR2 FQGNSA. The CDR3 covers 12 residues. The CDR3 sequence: CALTATSGTQYF. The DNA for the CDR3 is TGTGCCCTCACGGCGACTTCGGGGACCCAGTACTTC.

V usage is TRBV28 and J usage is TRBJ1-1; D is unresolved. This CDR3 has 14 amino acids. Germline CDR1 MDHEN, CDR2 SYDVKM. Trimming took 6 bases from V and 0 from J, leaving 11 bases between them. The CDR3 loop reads CASSQLNMNTEAFF. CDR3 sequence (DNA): TGTGCCAGCAGCCAACTAAACATGAACACTGAAGCTTTCTTT.

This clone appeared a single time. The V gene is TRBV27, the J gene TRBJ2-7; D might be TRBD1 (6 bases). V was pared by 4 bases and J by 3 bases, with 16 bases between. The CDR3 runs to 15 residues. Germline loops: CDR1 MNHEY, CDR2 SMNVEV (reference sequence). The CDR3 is CASSSPTGDYYEQYF. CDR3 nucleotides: TGTGCCAGCAGTTCGCCGACAGGCGACTACTACGAGCAGTACTTC.